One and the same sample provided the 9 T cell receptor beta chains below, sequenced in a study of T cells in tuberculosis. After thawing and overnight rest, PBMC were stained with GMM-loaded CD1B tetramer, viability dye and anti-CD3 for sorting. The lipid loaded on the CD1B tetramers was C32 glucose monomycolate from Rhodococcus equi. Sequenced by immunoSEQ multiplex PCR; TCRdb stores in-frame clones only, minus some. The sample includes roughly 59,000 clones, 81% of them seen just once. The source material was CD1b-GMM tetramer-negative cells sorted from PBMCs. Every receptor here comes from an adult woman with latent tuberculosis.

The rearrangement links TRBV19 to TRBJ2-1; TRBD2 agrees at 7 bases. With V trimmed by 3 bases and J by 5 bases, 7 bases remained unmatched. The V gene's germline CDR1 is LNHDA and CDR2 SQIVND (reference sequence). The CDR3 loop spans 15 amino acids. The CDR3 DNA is TGTGCCAGTAGTATTGTGGGGCTAGCGGACAATGAGCAGTTCTTC. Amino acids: CASSIVGLADNEQFF.

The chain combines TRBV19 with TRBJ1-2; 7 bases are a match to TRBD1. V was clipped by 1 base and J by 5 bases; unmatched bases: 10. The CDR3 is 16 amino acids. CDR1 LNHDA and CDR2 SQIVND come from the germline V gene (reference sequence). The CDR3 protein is CASSIASTQGKYGYTF. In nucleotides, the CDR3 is TGTGCCAGTAGTATAGCCTCAACACAGGGGAAATATGGCTACACCTTC.

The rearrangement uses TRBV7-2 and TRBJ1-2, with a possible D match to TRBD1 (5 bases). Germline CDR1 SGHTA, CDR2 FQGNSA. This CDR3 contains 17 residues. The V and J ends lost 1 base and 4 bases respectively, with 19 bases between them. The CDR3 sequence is CASSLGRFGREGYGYTF. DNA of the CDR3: TGTGCCAGCAGCTTAGGCCGGTTCGGCAGGGAGGGCTATGGCTACACCTTC.

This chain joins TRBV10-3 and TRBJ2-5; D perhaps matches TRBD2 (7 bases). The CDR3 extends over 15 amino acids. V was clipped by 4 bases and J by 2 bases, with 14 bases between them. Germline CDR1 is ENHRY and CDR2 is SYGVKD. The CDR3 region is CAISARGGKQETQYF. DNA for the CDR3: TGTGCCATCAGTGCTAGGGGGGGCAAACAAGAGACCCAGTACTTC.

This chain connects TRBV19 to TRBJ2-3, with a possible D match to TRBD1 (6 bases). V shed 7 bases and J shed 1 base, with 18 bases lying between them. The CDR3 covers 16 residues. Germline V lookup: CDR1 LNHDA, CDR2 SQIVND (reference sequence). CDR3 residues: CASTNSAGVRTDTQYF. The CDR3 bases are TGTGCCAGTACCAACTCGGCAGGGGTTCGCACAGATACGCAGTATTTT.

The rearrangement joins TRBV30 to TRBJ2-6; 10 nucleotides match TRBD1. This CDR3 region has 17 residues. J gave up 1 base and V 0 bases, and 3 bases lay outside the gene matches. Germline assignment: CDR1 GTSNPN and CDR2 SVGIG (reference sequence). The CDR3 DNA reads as TGTGCCTGGAGTGTAGGGACAGGGGTTTCTGGGGCCAACGTCCTGACTTTC. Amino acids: CAWSVGTGVSGANVLTF. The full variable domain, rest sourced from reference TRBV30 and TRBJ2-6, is SQTIHQWPATLVQPVGSPLSLECTVEGTSNPNLYWYRQAAGRGLQLLFYSVGIGQISSEVPQNLSASRPQDRQFILSSKKLLLSDSGFYLCAWSVGTGVSGANVLTFGAGSRLTVL.

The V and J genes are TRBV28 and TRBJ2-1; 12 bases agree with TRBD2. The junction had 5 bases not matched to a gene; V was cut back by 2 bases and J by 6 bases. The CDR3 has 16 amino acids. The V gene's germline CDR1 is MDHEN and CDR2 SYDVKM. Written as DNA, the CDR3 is TGTGCCAGCAGTTTAAGGACTAGCGGGACTCTCAATGAGCAGTTCTTC. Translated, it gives CASSLRTSGTLNEQFF.

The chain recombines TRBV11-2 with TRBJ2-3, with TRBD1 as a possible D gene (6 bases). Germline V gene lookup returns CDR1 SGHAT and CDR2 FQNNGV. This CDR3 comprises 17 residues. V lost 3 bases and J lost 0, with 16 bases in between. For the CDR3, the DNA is TGTGCCAGCAGCTTCCGACAGGTCACATCTAGCACAGATACGCAGTATTTT. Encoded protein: CASSFRQVTSSTDTQYF. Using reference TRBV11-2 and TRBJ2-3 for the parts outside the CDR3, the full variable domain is EAGVAQSPRYKIIEKRQSVAFWCNPISGHATLYWYQQILGQGPKLLIQFQNNGVVDDSQLPKDRFSAERLKGVDSTLKIQPAKLEDSAVYLCASSFRQVTSSTDTQYFGPGTRLTVL.

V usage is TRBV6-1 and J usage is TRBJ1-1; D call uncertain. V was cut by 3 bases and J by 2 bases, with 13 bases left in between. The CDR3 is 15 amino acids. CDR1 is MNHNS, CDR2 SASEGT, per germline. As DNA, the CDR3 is TGTGCCAGCAGTGATGCGGGCAGCCTCAACACTGAAGCTTTCTTT. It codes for CASSDAGSLNTEAFF.